This paragraph reports one TCR beta chain. Its specificity is not known. Healthy and HIV-negative, the adult donors had no recent acute infections or vaccinations. Each replicate PCR on the sorted subsets used 200 ng DNA (around 30,000 T cell genomes). The repertoire was sequenced with immunoSEQ multiplex PCR; TCRdb's copy has only in-frame clones and lacks some. Here the sample spans about 1 million clones, approximately 76% being singletons. This entry is derived from a study of shared clonotypes between healthy human individuals. Study as a whole: The people who gave samples were two women and a few men aged 18 to 49. Overall study findings and caveats: For sorted subsets, rarefaction showed incomplete sequencing despite large depth.

Specimen: memory CD4+ T cells sorted from blood. Subset described: CD45RA-negative fraction. This receptor was identified in a man aged 18 to 30 in good health.

The DNA for the CDR3 is TGTGCTAGTGGCCGGACGACAGGGGGAGGCTACGAGCAGTACTTC. Translated: CASGRTTGGGYEQYF. V usage is TRBV12-5 and J usage is TRBJ2-7; TRBD1 aligns across 9 bases. The CDR3 totals 15 residues. Germline loops: CDR1 LGHNT, CDR2 FRNRAP. Trimming took 6 bases from V and 3 from J; bases not matched to a gene: 9.